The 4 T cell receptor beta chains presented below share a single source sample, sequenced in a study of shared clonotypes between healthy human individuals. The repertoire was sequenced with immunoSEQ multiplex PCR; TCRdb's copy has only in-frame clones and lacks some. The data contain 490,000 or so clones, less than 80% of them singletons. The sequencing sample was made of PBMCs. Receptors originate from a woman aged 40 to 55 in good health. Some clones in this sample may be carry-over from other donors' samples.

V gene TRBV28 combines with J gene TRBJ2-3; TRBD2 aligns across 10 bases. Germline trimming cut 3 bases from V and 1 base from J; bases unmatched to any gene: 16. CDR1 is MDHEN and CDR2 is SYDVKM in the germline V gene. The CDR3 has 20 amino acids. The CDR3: CASSFQLAGVWGRGTDTQYF. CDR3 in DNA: TGTGCCAGCAGTTTTCAGCTAGCGGGAGTTTGGGGGCGAGGCACAGATACGCAGTATTTT.

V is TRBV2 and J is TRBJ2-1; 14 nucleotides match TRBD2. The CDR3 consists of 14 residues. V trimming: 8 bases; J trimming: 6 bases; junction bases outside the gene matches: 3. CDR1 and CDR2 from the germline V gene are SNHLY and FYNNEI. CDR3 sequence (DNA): TGTGCCAGCTGGGGACTAGCGGGAGTCAATGAGCAGTTCTTC. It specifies CASWGLAGVNEQFF.

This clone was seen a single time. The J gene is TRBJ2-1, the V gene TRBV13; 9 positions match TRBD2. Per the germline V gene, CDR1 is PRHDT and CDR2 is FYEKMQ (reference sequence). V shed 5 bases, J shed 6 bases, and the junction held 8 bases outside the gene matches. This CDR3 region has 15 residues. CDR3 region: CASSLSGTSFNEQFF. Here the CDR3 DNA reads TGTGCCAGCAGCCTCTCCGGGACTAGCTTCAATGAGCAGTTCTTC.

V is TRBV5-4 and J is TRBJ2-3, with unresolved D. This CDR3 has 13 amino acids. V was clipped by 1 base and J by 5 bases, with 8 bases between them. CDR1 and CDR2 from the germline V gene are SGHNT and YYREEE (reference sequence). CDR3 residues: CASSLQKGDTQYF. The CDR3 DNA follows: TGTGCCAGCAGCTTGCAAAAGGGAGATACGCAGTATTTT.